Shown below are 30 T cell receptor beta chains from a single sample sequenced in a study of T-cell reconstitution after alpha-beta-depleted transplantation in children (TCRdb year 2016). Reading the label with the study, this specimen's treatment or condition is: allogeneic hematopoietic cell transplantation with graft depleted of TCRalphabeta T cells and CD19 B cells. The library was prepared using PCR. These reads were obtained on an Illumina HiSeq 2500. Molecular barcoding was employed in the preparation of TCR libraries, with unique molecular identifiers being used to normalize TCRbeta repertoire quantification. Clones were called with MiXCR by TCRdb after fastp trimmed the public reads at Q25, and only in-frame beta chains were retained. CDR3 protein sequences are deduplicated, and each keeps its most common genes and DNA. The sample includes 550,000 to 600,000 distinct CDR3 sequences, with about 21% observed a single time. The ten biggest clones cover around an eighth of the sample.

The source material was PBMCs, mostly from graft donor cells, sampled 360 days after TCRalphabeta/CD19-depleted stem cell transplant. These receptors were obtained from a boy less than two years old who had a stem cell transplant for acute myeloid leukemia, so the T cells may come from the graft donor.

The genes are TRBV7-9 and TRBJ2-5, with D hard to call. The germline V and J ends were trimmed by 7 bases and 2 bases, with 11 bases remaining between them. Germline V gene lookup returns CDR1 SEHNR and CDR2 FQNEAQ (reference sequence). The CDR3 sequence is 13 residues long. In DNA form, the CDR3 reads TGTGCCAGCATCGTTCTCCCTCAAGAGACCCAGTACTTC. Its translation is CASIVLPQETQYF.

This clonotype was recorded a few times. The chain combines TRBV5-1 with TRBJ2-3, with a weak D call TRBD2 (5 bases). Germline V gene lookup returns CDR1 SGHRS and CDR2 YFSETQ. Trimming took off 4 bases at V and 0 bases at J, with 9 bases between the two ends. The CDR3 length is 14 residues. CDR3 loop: CASSSGPSTDTQYF. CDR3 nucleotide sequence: TGCGCCAGCAGCAGCGGTCCTAGCACAGATACGCAGTATTTT. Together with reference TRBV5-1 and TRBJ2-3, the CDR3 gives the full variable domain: KAGVTQTPRYLIKTRGQQVTLSCSPISGHRSVSWYQQTPGQGLQFLFEYFSETQRNKGNFPGRFSGRQFSNSRSEMNVSTLELGDSALYLCASSSGPSTDTQYFGPGTRLTVL.

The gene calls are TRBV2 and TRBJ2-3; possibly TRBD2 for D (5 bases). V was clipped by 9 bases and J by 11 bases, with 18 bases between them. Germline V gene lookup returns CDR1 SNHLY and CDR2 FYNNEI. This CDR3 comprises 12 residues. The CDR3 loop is CARGPPGERQYF. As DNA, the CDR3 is TGTGCCAGAGGACCTCCCGGGGAGAGGCAGTATTTT.

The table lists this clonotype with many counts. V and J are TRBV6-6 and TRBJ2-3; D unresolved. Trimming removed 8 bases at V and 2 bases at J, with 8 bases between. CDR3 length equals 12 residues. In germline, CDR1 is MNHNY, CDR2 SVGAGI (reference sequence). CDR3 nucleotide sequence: TGTGCCAGCGGGCCATCCACAGATACGCAGTATTTT. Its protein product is CASGPSTDTQYF.

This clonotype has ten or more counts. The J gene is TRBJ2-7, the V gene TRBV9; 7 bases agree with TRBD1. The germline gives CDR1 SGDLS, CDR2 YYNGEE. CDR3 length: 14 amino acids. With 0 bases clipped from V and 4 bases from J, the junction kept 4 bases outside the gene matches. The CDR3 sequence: CASSVEGTAYEQYF. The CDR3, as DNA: TGTGCCAGCAGCGTAGAGGGGACAGCGTACGAGCAGTACTTC.

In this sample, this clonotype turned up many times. The DNA of the CDR3 is TGTGCCAGCAGTTTAAATTGGGGGGACAGGGAGAAACAAGAGACCCAGTACTTC. It is translated as CASSLNWGDREKQETQYF. The chain links TRBV28 to TRBJ2-5; TRBD1 matches 9 bases. Per germline, CDR1 MDHEN and CDR2 SYDVKM. This CDR3 comprises 18 residues. Trimming cost V 2 bases and J 2 bases; bases outside gene matches: 12.

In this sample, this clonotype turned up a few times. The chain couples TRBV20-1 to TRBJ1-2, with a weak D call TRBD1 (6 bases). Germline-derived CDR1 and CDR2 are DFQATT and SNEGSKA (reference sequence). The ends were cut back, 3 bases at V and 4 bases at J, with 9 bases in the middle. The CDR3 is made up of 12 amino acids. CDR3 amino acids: CSARDRSYGYTF. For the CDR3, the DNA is TGCAGTGCTAGGGACAGAAGCTATGGCTACACCTTC.

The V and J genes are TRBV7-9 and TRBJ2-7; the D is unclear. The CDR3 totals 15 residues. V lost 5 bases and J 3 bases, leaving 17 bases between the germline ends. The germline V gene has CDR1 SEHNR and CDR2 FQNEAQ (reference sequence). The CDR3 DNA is TGTGCCAGCAGCCCCGTCGGGCAGGCTTACTACGAGCAGTACTTC. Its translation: CASSPVGQAYYEQYF.

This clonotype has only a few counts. CDR3 loop: CASSLNGLGEQYV. The CDR3 nucleotides read TGTGCCAGCAGCTTAAATGGACTTGGTGAGCAGTACGTC. The chain is built from TRBV7-9 and TRBJ2-7; a possible D gene is TRBD2 (5 bases). From germline, CDR1 is SEHNR and CDR2 FQNEAQ (reference sequence). V lost 2 bases and J 7 bases, leaving 12 bases between the germline ends. The length of the CDR3 is 13 residues.

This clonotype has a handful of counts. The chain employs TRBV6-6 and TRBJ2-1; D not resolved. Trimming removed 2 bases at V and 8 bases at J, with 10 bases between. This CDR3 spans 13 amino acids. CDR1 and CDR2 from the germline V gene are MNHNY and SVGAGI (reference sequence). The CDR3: CASSYLRWDEQFF. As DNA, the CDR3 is TGTGCCAGCAGTTACCTACGTTGGGATGAGCAGTTCTTC.

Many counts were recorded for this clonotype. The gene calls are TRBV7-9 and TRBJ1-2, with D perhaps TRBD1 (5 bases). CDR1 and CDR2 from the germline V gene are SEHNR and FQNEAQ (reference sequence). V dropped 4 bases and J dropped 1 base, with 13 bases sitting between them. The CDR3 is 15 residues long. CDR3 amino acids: CASSSVTAGNYGYTF. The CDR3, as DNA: TGTGCCAGCAGCTCAGTGACAGCCGGTAACTATGGCTACACCTTC.

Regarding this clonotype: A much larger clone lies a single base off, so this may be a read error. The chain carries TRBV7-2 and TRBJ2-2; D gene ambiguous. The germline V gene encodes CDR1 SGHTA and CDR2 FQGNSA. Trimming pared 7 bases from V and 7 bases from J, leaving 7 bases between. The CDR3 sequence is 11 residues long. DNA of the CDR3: TGTGCCAGCACCCGAGGCGGGGAGCTGTTTTTT. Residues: CASTRGGELFF.

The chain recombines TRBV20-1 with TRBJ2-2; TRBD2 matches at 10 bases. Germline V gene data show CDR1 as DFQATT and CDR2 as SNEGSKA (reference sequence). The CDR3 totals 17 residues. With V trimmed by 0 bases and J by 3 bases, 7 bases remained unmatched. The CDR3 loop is CSARDLRAGGDTGELFF. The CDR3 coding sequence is TGCAGTGCTAGAGATCTGAGAGCGGGGGGGGACACCGGGGAGCTGTTTTTT.

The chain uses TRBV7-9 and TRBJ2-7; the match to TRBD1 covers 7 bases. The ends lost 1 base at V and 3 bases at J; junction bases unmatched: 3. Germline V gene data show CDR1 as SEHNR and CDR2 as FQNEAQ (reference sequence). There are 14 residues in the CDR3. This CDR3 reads CASSLGQGFYEQYV. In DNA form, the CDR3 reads TGTGCCAGCAGCTTAGGACAGGGCTTCTACGAGCAGTACGTC.

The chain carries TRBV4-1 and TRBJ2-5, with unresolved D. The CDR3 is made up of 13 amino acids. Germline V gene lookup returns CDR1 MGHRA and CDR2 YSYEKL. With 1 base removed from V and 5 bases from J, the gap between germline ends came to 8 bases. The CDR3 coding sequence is TGCGCCAGCAGCCAAGTTTTCCGGGAGACCCAGTACTTC. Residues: CASSQVFRETQYF.

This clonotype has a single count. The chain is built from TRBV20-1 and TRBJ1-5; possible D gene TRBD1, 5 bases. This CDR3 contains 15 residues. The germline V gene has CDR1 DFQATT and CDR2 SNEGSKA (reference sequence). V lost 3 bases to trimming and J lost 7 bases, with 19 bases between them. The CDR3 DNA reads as TGCAGTGCTAGTCGAAGTGCGGGGGGGGACCAGCCCCAGCATTTT. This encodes CSASRSAGGDQPQHF.

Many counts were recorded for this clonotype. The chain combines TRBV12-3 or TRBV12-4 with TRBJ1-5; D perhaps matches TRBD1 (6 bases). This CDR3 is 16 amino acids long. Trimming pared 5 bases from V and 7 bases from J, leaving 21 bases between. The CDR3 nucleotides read TGTGCCAGCAGTCCCCCGGTGGGGGGCGGTTCGCAGCCCCAGCATTTT. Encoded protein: CASSPPVGGGSQPQHF.

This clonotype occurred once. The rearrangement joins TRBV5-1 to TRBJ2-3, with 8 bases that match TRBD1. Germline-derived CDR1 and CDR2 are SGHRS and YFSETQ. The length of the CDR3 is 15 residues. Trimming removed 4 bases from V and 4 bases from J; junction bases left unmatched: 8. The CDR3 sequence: CASSVGQGYADTQYF. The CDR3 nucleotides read TGCGCCAGCAGCGTCGGACAGGGTTACGCAGATACGCAGTATTTT.

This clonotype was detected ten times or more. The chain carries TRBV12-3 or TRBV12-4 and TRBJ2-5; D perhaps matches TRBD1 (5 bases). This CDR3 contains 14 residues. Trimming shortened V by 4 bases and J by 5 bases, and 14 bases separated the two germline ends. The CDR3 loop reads CASSSYQGSETQYF. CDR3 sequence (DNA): TGTGCCAGCAGTTCCTATCAGGGTTCGGAGACCCAGTACTTC.

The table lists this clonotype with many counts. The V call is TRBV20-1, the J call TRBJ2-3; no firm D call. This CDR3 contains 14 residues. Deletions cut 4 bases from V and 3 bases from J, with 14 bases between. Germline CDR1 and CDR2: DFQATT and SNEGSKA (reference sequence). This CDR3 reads CSAILGLGTDTQYF. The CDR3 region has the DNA TGCAGTGCTATCCTCGGATTGGGGACAGATACGCAGTATTTT.

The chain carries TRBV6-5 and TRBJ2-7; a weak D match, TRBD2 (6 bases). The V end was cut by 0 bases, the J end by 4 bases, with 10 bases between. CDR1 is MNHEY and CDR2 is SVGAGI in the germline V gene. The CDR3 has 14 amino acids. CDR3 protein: CASSYSVGGYEQYV. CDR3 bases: TGTGCCAGCAGTTACTCGGTGGGGGGATACGAGCAGTACGTC.

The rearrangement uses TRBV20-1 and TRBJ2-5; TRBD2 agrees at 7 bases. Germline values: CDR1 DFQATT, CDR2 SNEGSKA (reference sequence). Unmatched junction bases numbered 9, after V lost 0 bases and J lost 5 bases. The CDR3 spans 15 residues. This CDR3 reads CSARDSNGGRETQYF. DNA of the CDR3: TGCAGTGCTAGAGATAGTAACGGGGGGAGGGAGACCCAGTACTTC.

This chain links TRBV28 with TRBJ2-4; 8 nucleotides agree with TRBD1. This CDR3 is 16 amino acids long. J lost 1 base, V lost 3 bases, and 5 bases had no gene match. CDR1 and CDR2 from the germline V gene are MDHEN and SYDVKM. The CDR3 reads CASSFGQGGAKNIQYF. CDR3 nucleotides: TGTGCCAGCAGTTTTGGACAGGGTGGGGCCAAAAACATTCAGTACTTC.

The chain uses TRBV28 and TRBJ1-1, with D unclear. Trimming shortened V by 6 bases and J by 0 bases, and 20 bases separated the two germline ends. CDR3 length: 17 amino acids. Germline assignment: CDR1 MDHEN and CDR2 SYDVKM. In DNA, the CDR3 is TGTGCCAGCAGGTGGCGGGGATTCTCAACTTTGAACACTGAAGCTTTCTTT. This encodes CASRWRGFSTLNTEAFF. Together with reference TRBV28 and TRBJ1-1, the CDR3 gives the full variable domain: DVKVTQSSRYLVKRTGEKVFLECVQDMDHENMFWYRQDPGLGLRLIYFSYDVKMKEKGDIPEGYSVSREKKERFSLILESASTNQTSMYLCASRWRGFSTLNTEAFFGQGTRLTVV.

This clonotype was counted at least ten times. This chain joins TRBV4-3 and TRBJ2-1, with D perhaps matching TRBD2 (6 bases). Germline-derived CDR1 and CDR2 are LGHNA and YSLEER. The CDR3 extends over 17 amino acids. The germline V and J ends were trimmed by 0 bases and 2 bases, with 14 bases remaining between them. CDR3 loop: CASSQEEGADPYNEQFF. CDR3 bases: TGCGCCAGCAGCCAAGAGGAGGGAGCGGACCCCTACAATGAGCAGTTCTTC.

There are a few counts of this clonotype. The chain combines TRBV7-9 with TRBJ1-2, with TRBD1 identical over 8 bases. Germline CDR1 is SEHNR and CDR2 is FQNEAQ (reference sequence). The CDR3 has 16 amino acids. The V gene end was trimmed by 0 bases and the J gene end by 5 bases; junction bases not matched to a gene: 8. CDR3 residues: CASSLAGQGAQYGYTF. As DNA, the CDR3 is TGTGCCAGCAGCTTAGCTGGGCAGGGGGCGCAATATGGCTACACCTTC.

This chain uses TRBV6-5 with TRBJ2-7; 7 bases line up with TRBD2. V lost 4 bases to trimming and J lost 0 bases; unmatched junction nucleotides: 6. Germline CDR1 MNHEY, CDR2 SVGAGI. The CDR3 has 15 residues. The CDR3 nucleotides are TGTGCCAGCAGTTCGCCAGCGGGGAGCTCCTACGAGCAGTACTTC. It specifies CASSSPAGSSYEQYF.

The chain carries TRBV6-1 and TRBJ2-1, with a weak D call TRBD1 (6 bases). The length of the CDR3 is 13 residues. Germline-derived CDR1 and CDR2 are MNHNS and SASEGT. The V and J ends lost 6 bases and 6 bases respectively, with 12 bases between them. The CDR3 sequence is CASRLIGGNEQFF. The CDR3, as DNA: TGTGCCAGCAGACTTATAGGGGGCAATGAGCAGTTCTTC.

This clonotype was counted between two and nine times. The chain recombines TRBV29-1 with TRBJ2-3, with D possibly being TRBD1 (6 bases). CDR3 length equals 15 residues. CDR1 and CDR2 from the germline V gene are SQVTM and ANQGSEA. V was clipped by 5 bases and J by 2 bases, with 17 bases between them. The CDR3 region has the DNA TGCAGCGTTTCGCACCGGGACATTTACACAGATACGCAGTATTTT. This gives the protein CSVSHRDIYTDTQYF.

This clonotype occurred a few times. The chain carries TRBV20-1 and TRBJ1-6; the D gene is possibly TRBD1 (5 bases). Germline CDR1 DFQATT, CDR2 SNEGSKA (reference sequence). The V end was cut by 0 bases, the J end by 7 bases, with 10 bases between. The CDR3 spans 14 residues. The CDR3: CSARDLAGNSPLHF. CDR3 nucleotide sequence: TGCAGTGCTAGAGATCTGGCAGGGAATTCACCCCTCCACTTT.